Ten or more counts support the clone carrying this T cell receptor (beta chain). Its specificity is unknown. The record originates from a study of T cells in Graves' hyperthyroidism and ophthalmopathy. Findings and limits, study-wide: The majority of expanded thyroid clonotypes above 0.001 also appeared in blood. Model predictions of ophthalmopathy came a median roughly 6.7 months before onset.

Patients were excluded because of uncontrolled infection, other autoimmune disease, pregnancy or lactation. Clinical symptoms, serum thyroxine, TRAb, thyroid ultrasound and orbital computed tomography established diagnosis. Using RNA transcripts as the source, TCR beta CDR3 regions were amplified. An initial round of RT-PCR targeting the TCR CDR3 relied on the HTBI primer set. TCRdb analysed the multiplex PCR reads with MiXCR anew, one entry per CDR3 protein. The data contain hundreds of thousands of distinct CDR3 sequences, about 16% of them seen just once; the ten biggest clones take up 28%. The CDR3 has 15 amino acids. V lost 1 base and J lost 0; bases outside the gene matches: 2. Germline V lookup: CDR1 SGDLS, CDR2 YYNGEE.

The sequenced material came from blood. The clonotype was recovered from a woman aged 18 to 35 with Graves' ophthalmopathy. The chain has TRBV9 and TRBJ1-1; 8 nucleotides line up with TRBD1. CDR3 sequence (DNA): TGTGCCAGCAGCGTAACAGGGGGGATGAACACTGAAGCTTTCTTT. It is translated as CASSVTGGMNTEAFF.